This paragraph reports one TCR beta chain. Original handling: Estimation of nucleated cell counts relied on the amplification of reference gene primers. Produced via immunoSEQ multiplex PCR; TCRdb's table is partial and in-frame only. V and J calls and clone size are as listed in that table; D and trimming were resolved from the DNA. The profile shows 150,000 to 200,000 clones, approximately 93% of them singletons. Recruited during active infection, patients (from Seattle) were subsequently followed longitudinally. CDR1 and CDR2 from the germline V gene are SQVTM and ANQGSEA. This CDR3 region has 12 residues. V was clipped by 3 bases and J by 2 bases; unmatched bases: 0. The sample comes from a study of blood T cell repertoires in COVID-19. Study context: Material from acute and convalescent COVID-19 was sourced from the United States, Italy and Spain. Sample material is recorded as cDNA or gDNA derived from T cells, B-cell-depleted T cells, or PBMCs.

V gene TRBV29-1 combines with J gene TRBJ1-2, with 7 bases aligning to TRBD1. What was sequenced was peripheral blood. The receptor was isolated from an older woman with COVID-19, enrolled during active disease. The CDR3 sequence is CSVETGNYGYTF. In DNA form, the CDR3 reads TGCAGCGTTGAGACAGGGAACTATGGCTACACCTTC.